The 24 T cell receptor beta chains below were found in one sample sequenced in a study of shared T cell receptors in the human thymus. Data came from immunoSEQ multiplex PCR; TCRdb stores just in-frame clones and leaves some out. The sample includes hundreds of thousands of clones, more than 70% of them seen just once. These same data were also listed under a study on human thymus T cells.

Material: thymocytes. These receptors originate from a boy in the first two years of life with a congenital heart defect.

The J gene is TRBJ2-1, the V gene TRBV5-4; 13 bases are shared with TRBD2. Trimming cost V 4 bases and J 9 bases; bases outside gene matches: 13. CDR1 is SGHNT and CDR2 is YYREEE in the germline V gene (reference sequence). CDR3 length: 17 amino acids. CDR3 DNA: TGTGCCAGCAGCCACCACCGGACTAGCGGGAGTGATGGTGAGCAGTTCTTC. It yields the protein CASSHHRTSGSDGEQFF.

V is TRBV30 and J is TRBJ1-3; D remains unclear. Germline CDR1 is GTSNPN and CDR2 is SVGIG (reference sequence). Trimming left V 1 base short and J 0 bases short, with 13 bases between. The CDR3 is made up of 16 amino acids. The CDR3 sequence: CAWSASGWSSGNTIYF. CDR3 nucleotide sequence: TGTGCCTGGAGTGCCTCCGGGTGGAGCTCTGGAAACACCATATATTTT. The full variable domain, in which reference TRBV30 and TRBJ1-3 provide the parts outside the CDR3, is SQTIHQWPATLVQPVGSPLSLECTVEGTSNPNLYWYRQAAGRGLQLLFYSVGIGQISSEVPQNLSASRPQDRQFILSSKKLLLSDSGFYLCAWSASGWSSGNTIYFGEGSWLTVV.

This sequence joins TRBV4-3 and TRBJ1-1; D is unresolved. The CDR3 totals 15 residues. Per the germline V gene, CDR1 is LGHNA and CDR2 is YSLEER. Trimming cost V 0 bases and J 3 bases, with 11 bases left between them. DNA for the CDR3: TGCGCCAGCAGCCAAGATCCGGGTACGCACACTGAAGCTTTCTTT. This codes for CASSQDPGTHTEAFF.

This sequence joins TRBV28 and TRBJ2-7, with D possibly TRBD2 on 5 matching bases. The CDR3 is made up of 12 amino acids. The V end lost 6 bases, the J end lost 6 bases, and 12 bases lay between the germline ends. Germline-derived CDR1 and CDR2 are MDHEN and SYDVKM. In DNA, the CDR3 is TGTGCCAGCAGCCTTCTAGCTAGCGAGCAGTACTTC. Its translation is CASSLLASEQYF.

This sequence joins TRBV5-1 and TRBJ2-5; D not certain. Per germline, CDR1 SGHRS and CDR2 YFSETQ. The CDR3 loop spans 14 amino acids. Trimming took 4 bases from V and 1 from J, leaving 11 bases between them. The CDR3 region is CASSPVLRQETQYF. In nucleotides, the CDR3 is TGCGCCAGCAGCCCGGTACTACGCCAAGAGACCCAGTACTTC.

This chain links TRBV4-3 with TRBJ1-5; the match to TRBD1 covers 9 bases. Germline V CDR1 and CDR2: LGHNA, YSLEER. Germline trimming cut 3 bases from V and 3 bases from J; bases unmatched to any gene: 12. The CDR3 is 18 residues long. CDR3 residues: CASSQDSPGTGNNQPQHF. In nucleotides, the CDR3 is TGCGCCAGCAGCCAGGACTCCCCCGGGACAGGGAACAATCAGCCCCAGCATTTT.

This chain joins TRBV27 and TRBJ2-7; 8 bases map to TRBD1. The CDR3 is 13 residues long. Germline CDR1 is MNHEY and CDR2 is SMNVEV (reference sequence). The J segment lost 4 bases and the V segment lost 5 bases, leaving 4 bases of the junction unmatched. CDR3 coding DNA: TGTGCCAGCAGTGGACAGGGATCTTACGAGCAGTACTTC. Amino acid sequence: CASSGQGSYEQYF.

This sequence joins TRBV5-6 and TRBJ2-7, with TRBD2 identical over 9 bases. This CDR3 has 16 amino acids. Germline CDR1 is SGHDT and CDR2 is YYEEEE. The trim removed 7 bases at V and 4 bases at J, leaving 15 bases unmatched. CDR3 sequence reads: CASGGGSGGHLYEQYF. DNA for the CDR3: TGTGCCAGCGGGGGGGGTAGCGGGGGCCACCTTTACGAGCAGTACTTC.

The rearrangement links TRBV10-3 to TRBJ2-5; 7 bases map to TRBD1. The V segment lost 8 bases and the J segment 1 base; nucleotides outside the gene matches: 4. Germline CDR1 and CDR2: ENHRY and SYGVKD. The CDR3 runs 13 residues. CDR3 nucleotide sequence: TGTGCCATCCGTCGACAGGGCCAAGAGACCCAGTACTTC. Translation: CAIRRQGQETQYF.

This clone was picked up a small number of times. The chain combines TRBV28 with TRBJ1-4, with a weak D call TRBD1 (5 bases). The germline V gene encodes CDR1 MDHEN and CDR2 SYDVKM. Trimming shortened V by 7 bases and J by 2 bases, and 14 bases separated the two germline ends. The CDR3 extends over 15 amino acids. CDR3 protein: CASTPGQGTNEKLFF. CDR3 in DNA: TGTGCCAGCACCCCCGGGCAGGGCACTAATGAAAAACTGTTTTTT. Full variable domain (outside the CDR3, taken from reference TRBV28 and TRBJ1-4): DVKVTQSSRYLVKRTGEKVFLECVQDMDHENMFWYRQDPGLGLRLIYFSYDVKMKEKGDIPEGYSVSREKKERFSLILESASTNQTSMYLCASTPGQGTNEKLFFGSGTQLSVL.

This clone was picked up one time. The chain joins TRBV27 to TRBJ1-4; perhaps TRBD1 as D (6 bases). Germline assignment: CDR1 MNHEY and CDR2 SMNVEV (reference sequence). This CDR3 spans 14 amino acids. V was pared by 3 bases and J by 6 bases, with 11 bases between. As DNA, the CDR3 is TGTGCCAGCAGTTTTGTCAGGGGATATGAAAAACTGTTTTTT. Translated: CASSFVRGYEKLFF.

The V and J genes are TRBV5-1 and TRBJ1-5; 12 bases align to TRBD1. Germline V gene data show CDR1 as SGHRS and CDR2 as YFSETQ. There are 16 residues in the CDR3. Trimming cost V 2 bases and J 7 bases; bases outside gene matches: 7. Here the CDR3 DNA reads TGCGCCAGCAGCTTCCGGGACAGGGGGCAGAGGCAGCCCCAGCATTTT. It codes for CASSFRDRGQRQPQHF.

The rearrangement joins TRBV28 to TRBJ1-5; 7 bases fit TRBD1. Germline V CDR1 and CDR2: MDHEN, SYDVKM. V shed 4 bases and J 3 bases; nucleotides not matched to a gene: 9. The CDR3 extends over 16 amino acids. CDR3 loop: CASSYSKDRNNQPQHF. The CDR3 bases are TGTGCCAGCAGTTATAGTAAGGACAGGAACAATCAGCCCCAGCATTTT.

This chain links TRBV4-1 with TRBJ2-5; 7 bases agree with TRBD2. The CDR3 is 19 residues long. The J segment lost 3 bases and the V segment lost 4 bases, leaving 20 bases of the junction unmatched. Germline V gene lookup returns CDR1 MGHRA and CDR2 YSYEKL. The CDR3 protein is CASSPCLRSRGGAEETQYF. CDR3 DNA sequence: TGCGCCAGCAGCCCCTGCCTTAGATCACGGGGAGGGGCAGAAGAGACCCAGTACTTC.

The rearrangement uses TRBV19 and TRBJ2-5; maybe TRBD1 (6 bases). The CDR3 spans 13 residues. Germline V gene sequence: CDR1 LNHDA, CDR2 SQIVND (reference sequence). The V and J ends lost 10 bases and 4 bases respectively, with 16 bases between them. The CDR3 here is CATQGPWGETQYF. CDR3 sequence (DNA): TGTGCCACCCAGGGGCCTTGGGGAGAGACCCAGTACTTC. Based on the CDR3 plus reference TRBV19 and TRBJ2-5, the full variable domain is DGGITQSPKYLFRKEGQNVTLSCEQNLNHDAMYWYRQDPGQGLRLIYYSQIVNDFQKGDIAEGYSVSREKKESFPLTVTSAQKNPTAFYLCATQGPWGETQYFGPGTRLLVL.

The chain recombines TRBV7-9 with TRBJ2-7, with D possibly being TRBD2 (6 bases). Germline CDR1 and CDR2: SEHNR and FQNEAQ (reference sequence). This CDR3 is built from 14 residues. With 2 bases removed from V and 4 bases from J, the gap between germline ends came to 12 bases. The CDR3 region has the DNA TGTGCCAGCAGCTTATGGGGGGATTTGTACGAGCAGTACTTC. Its translation is CASSLWGDLYEQYF.

J is TRBJ1-2 and V is TRBV14; 7 nucleotides line up with TRBD1. Germline lookup yields CDR1 SGHDN and CDR2 FVKESK. J lost 7 bases, V lost 1 base, and 6 bases had no gene match. CDR3 size: 14 residues. The CDR3 reads CASSQVRGRGGYTF. The CDR3 DNA follows: TGTGCCAGCAGCCAAGTAAGGGGGCGAGGTGGCTACACCTTC.

This rearrangement joins TRBV14 to TRBJ2-7, with 7 bases aligning to TRBD1. CDR3 length equals 14 residues. Germline V gives CDR1 SGHDN, CDR2 FVKESK. The V segment lost 4 bases and the J segment 1 base; nucleotides outside the gene matches: 4. For the CDR3, the DNA is TGTGCCAGCAGCCCCGGGACAGCATCCTACGAGCAGTACTTC. Translating it yields CASSPGTASYEQYF.

To note about this clone: One end of the junction is discordant with germline, which a read error may explain. This chain connects TRBV30 to TRBJ1-3, with D unresolved. Germline V gene data show CDR1 as GTSNPN and CDR2 as SVGIG (reference sequence). The CDR3 is made up of 10 amino acids. CDR3 region: CAWSVPLTEF. The CDR3, as DNA: TGTGCCTGGAGTGTACCCCTCACAGAGTTT.

The chain recombines TRBV29-1 with TRBJ2-1; no reliable D call. CDR1 and CDR2 from the germline V gene are SQVTM and ANQGSEA. Deletions cut 4 bases from V and 9 bases from J, with 4 bases between. The CDR3 consists of 9 residues. The CDR3: CSVGPEQFF. In DNA, the CDR3 is TGCAGCGTTGGGCCTGAGCAGTTCTTC.

The chain joins TRBV14 to TRBJ1-5, with a weak D call TRBD1 (5 bases). CDR3 size: 14 residues. Trimming removed 4 bases at V and 5 bases at J, with 12 bases between. Germline loops: CDR1 SGHDN, CDR2 FVKESK. Here the CDR3 reads CASSPSGGDQPQHF. CDR3 coding DNA: TGTGCCAGCAGCCCGTCGGGGGGGGATCAGCCCCAGCATTTT.

V is TRBV14 and J is TRBJ2-5; 12 positions match TRBD2. The ends lost 1 base at V and 3 bases at J; junction bases unmatched: 3. The length of the CDR3 is 16 residues. Germline V CDR1 and CDR2: SGHDN, FVKESK. CDR3 in amino acids: CASSQVLAGGEETQYF. The CDR3, as DNA: TGTGCCAGCAGCCAAGTTCTAGCGGGGGGGGAAGAGACCCAGTACTTC. The variable domain in full, with the rest retrieved from reference TRBV14 and TRBJ2-5, is EAGVTQFPSHSVIEKGQTVTLRCDPISGHDNLYWYRRVMGKEIKFLLHFVKESKQDESGMPNNRFLAERTGGTYSTLKVQPAELEDSGVYFCASSQVLAGGEETQYFGPGTRLLVL.

J is TRBJ1-5 and V is TRBV28; no reliable D call. V was cut by 4 bases and J by 1 base, with 11 bases left in between. The germline V gene encodes CDR1 MDHEN and CDR2 SYDVKM. The CDR3 loop spans 15 amino acids. CDR3 sequence reads: CASSSDTASNQPQHF. In nucleotides, the CDR3 is TGTGCCAGCAGTTCAGACACAGCAAGCAATCAGCCCCAGCATTTT.

The CDR3 here is CASSSQTNTEAFF. CDR3 bases: TGTGCCAGCAGTTCCCAGACTAACACTGAAGCTTTCTTT. This sequence joins TRBV27 and TRBJ1-1; D ambiguous. The CDR3 is 13 residues long. Germline CDR1 reads MNHEY; CDR2 reads SMNVEV (reference sequence). Trimming left V 4 bases short and J 2 bases short, with 8 bases between.